These 8 T cell receptor beta chains share one sample of origin, sequenced in a study of T cell responses to AZD1222 COVID-19 vaccine. The repertoire was sequenced with immunoSEQ multiplex PCR; TCRdb's copy has only in-frame clones and lacks some. The sample holds 160,000 or so clones, approximately 94% seen once. The source was peripheral blood, collected on day 0 of AZD1222 vaccination. All receptors derive from an adult in good health.

The rearrangement uses TRBV14 and TRBJ2-7; a weak D match, TRBD2 (6 bases). The germline V gene has CDR1 SGHDN and CDR2 FVKESK. The CDR3 length is 20 residues. Deletions cut 0 bases from V and 0 bases from J, with 24 bases between. CDR3 DNA: TGTGCCAGCAGCCAAGATTTCGCAGGGACTCAAGGCAGGCTCTCCTACGAGCAGTACTTC. Translation: CASSQDFAGTQGRLSYEQYF. Complete variable domain (other parts from reference TRBV14 and TRBJ2-7): EAGVTQFPSHSVIEKGQTVTLRCDPISGHDNLYWYRRVMGKEIKFLLHFVKESKQDESGMPNNRFLAERTGGTYSTLKVQPAELEDSGVYFCASSQDFAGTQGRLSYEQYFGPGTRLTVT.

The rearrangement links TRBV30 to TRBJ2-3; 7 nucleotides match TRBD2. The CDR3 runs to 14 residues. V was pared by 7 bases and J by 4 bases, with 11 bases of the junction left unmatched. Germline CDR1 GTSNPN, CDR2 SVGIG (reference sequence). The CDR3 DNA follows: TGTGCCTCAGGACTAGGTGGAGGCGCAGATACGCAGTATTTT. Translating gives CASGLGGGADTQYF. Variable domain in full (rest from reference TRBV30 and TRBJ2-3): SQTIHQWPATLVQPVGSPLSLECTVEGTSNPNLYWYRQAAGRGLQLLFYSVGIGQISSEVPQNLSASRPQDRQFILSSKKLLLSDSGFYLCASGLGGGADTQYFGPGTRLTVL.

This chain joins TRBV6-5 and TRBJ1-1, with D possibly being TRBD1 (6 bases). V shed 4 bases and J shed 0 bases, with 12 bases lying between them. Germline V gene data show CDR1 as MNHEY and CDR2 as SVGAGI. This CDR3 spans 15 amino acids. This CDR3 reads CASSLFSGVNTEAFF. In DNA, the CDR3 is TGTGCCAGCAGTTTATTCTCAGGGGTGAACACTGAAGCTTTCTTT.

The chain uses TRBV7-8 and TRBJ2-7, with 7 bases lining up with TRBD1. The CDR3 spans 15 residues. Trimming cost V 5 bases and J 0 bases; bases outside gene matches: 7. CDR1 and CDR2 from the germline V gene are SGHVS and FQNEAQ. The CDR3 DNA reads as TGTGCCAGCAGCACCCGACAGGGCCCCTCCTACGAGCAGTACTTC. This translates into CASSTRQGPSYEQYF. Complete variable domain (other parts from reference TRBV7-8 and TRBJ2-7): GAGVSQSPRYKVAKRGQDVALRCDPISGHVSLFWYQQALGQGPEFLTYFQNEAQLDKSGLPSDRFFAERPEGSVSTLKIQRTQQEDSAVYLCASSTRQGPSYEQYFGPGTRLTVT.

The chain uses TRBV19 and TRBJ1-2; D perhaps matches TRBD1 (6 bases). Germline V CDR1 and CDR2: LNHDA, SQIVND (reference sequence). The CDR3 is 14 amino acids. With 6 bases removed from V and 8 bases from J, the gap between germline ends came to 19 bases. The CDR3 region is CASRAPGTSRGYTF. The CDR3 bases are TGTGCCAGTAGAGCACCCGGGACAAGCAGAGGCTACACCTTC.

The CDR3 nucleotides read TGTGCCAGCAGCGCACAGACAGGGAACTATGGCTACACCTTC. Its translation: CASSAQTGNYGYTF. The chain combines TRBV9 with TRBJ1-2; TRBD1 aligns across 7 bases. Germline V gene data show CDR1 as SGDLS and CDR2 as YYNGEE. With V trimmed by 3 bases and J by 2 bases, 4 bases remained unmatched. This CDR3 region has 14 residues.

The genes are TRBV27 and TRBJ2-6; 7 bases are shared with TRBD2. The CDR3 is 18 amino acids. Germline V gene lookup returns CDR1 MNHEY and CDR2 SMNVEV (reference sequence). Unmatched junction bases numbered 10, after V lost 3 bases and J lost 2 bases. The CDR3 spells CASSFSGGGLAGANVLTF. CDR3 DNA: TGTGCCAGCAGTTTCTCTGGGGGGGGTCTAGCTGGGGCCAACGTCCTGACTTTC.

The V call is TRBV4-1, the J call TRBJ2-2; unclear D gene. Between the trimmed V and J ends, which lost 0 bases and 6 bases, there was a span of 11 bases. This CDR3 is built from 15 residues. Germline loops: CDR1 MGHRA, CDR2 YSYEKL. The CDR3 is CASSQDNPSSGELFF. Here the CDR3 DNA reads TGCGCCAGCAGCCAAGATAACCCCTCTTCCGGGGAGCTGTTTTTT.